This TCR beta chain was sequenced in a study of Siglec-9 on CD8 T cells in melanoma (dated by TCRdb to between 2017 and 2020). Regarding the complete study: The study investigated Siglec-9 expression on CD8+ T cells and the role of Siglec-9 in regulating T cells in the melanoma tumor microenvironment.

Overall study outcomes, separate from this receptor: According to the reported findings, Siglec-9 marked and regulated a subset of effector memory CD8+ T cells that seemed to build up inside melanoma tumors.

Library creation used the immunoSEQ multiplex PCR assay. TCRdb limited this immuneACCESS table to in-frame rearrangements with V and J called. A share of clones is missing; checked studies link under half to unresolved V genes, and the rest is unexplained. This sample is represented by 29,000 or so clones; 75% to 85% of them were singletons. The ten largest clones add up to approximately 5% of the sample. Taken from the germline V gene (reference sequence), the CDR1 and CDR2 loops are LNHNV and YYDKDF. The CDR3 runs 11 amino acids, cysteine and phenylalanine included. Left in the record is the CDR3 DNA by itself, 33 bases read in frame from the first base. The trim is 6 bases for V and 4 bases for J, with a gap of 4 bases between the germline ends. In the case of this clone: Its antigen remains unidentified. Base qualities are not provided; no much larger clone lies one nucleotide away.

Sequenced material: Siglec-9- CD8+ T cells sorted from blood. The label giving this sample's cell subset or site can be read as: CD8 T cells lacking Siglec-9. This TCR came from a human donor in good health. Here the chain combines TRBV15 and TRBJ2-1; the D gene remains uncertain. CDR3 protein: CATREYNEQFF. The base sequence is TGTGCCACCAGGGAGTACAATGAGCAGTTCTTC.